This T cell receptor beta chain emerged from a study of technical replicates of blood from several donors. This table comes from immunoSEQ multiplex PCR, and its TCRdb copy is limited to in-frame clones, with some not included. The repertoire has approximately 49,000 clones, about 93% of them found once; the top ten carry less than 5%. V dropped 6 bases and J dropped 2; count of bases not matched to a gene: 4. The CDR3 sequence is 15 residues long. In germline, CDR1 is SNHLY, CDR2 FYNNEI. Sequencing used PBMCs. The receptor's source is a human donor in good health. Some clones in this sample may be carry-over from other donors' samples. The rearrangement joins TRBV2 to TRBJ1-3, with 10 nucleotides matching TRBD1. The CDR3: CASRTGGSTGNTIYF. The CDR3 DNA follows: TGTGCCAGCAGGACAGGGGGCTCGACTGGAAACACCATATATTTT.